Detailed here is one T cell receptor (beta chain). The data stem from a study of blood T cell repertoires in COVID-19. Study-level information: Samples taken during acute and convalescent COVID-19 were collected in the United States, Italy and Spain. The analysed material was cDNA or gDNA that came from T cells, B-cell-depleted T cells, or PBMCs.

Only in-frame clones appear in the TCRdb table, and some are missing; sequencing was by immunoSEQ multiplex PCR. Of 100,000 to 150,000 clones listed, 85% to 90% were seen once; the top ten hold about a quarter. This receptor was identified in a woman aged 80 or over with acute or convalescent COVID-19. The sample taken for sequencing was peripheral blood.

CDR3 nucleotide sequence: TGTGCCAGCAGCCAAGATAGCGGCTCCTATGGCTACACCTTC. Translating it yields CASSQDSGSYGYTF. The chain links TRBV4-2 to TRBJ1-2; D gene unclear. CDR3 length equals 14 residues. Trimming removed 0 bases at V and 4 bases at J, with 9 bases between. The germline CDR1 and CDR2 sequences are LGHNA and YNFKEQ.